This TCR beta chain derives from a study of blood T cell repertoires in COVID-19. Turning to the study itself: Both acute and convalescent COVID-19 samples were obtained from the United States, Italy and Spain. In each case, the material was cDNA or gDNA derived from T cells, B-cell-depleted T cells, or PBMCs.

Germline CDR1 and CDR2: SGHVT and SQSDAQ. J was trimmed by 6 bases and V by 7 bases; bases with no gene match: 10. The CDR3 contains 15 residues. Original processing methods: By means of reference gene primer amplification, nucleated cell counts were estimated. Method: immunoSEQ multiplex PCR; TCRdb's copy keeps in-frame clones and lacks some. The D gene and trimming were derived from the DNA, and the V and J assignments and clone size from that table. Altogether hundreds of thousands of clones are present, roughly 89% being singletons, with the ten largest covering about 1.8%. Recruits, aged about 18 to 89 years, lived in some 25 US areas.

The TCR was taken from a woman in her late teens or twenties with acute COVID-19. The chain links TRBV7-4 to TRBJ1-5; TRBD1 matches at 9 bases. The sample consisted of PBMCs or T cells enriched from blood (not recorded which). The CDR3 region has the DNA TGTGCCAGCACCCTTGTAACAGGGGGCTGTCAGCCCCAGCATTTT. It translates to CASTLVTGGCQPQHF.